Sequencing of this T cell receptor beta chain was carried out in a study of shared clonotypes between healthy human individuals. Trimming removed 8 bases at V and 12 bases at J, with 14 bases between. CDR3 length: 11 residues. Germline CDR1 reads MNHNS; CDR2 reads SASEGT. Regarding this clone: Its antigen is not known.

An assay was performed, and its level was deep. Sequencing was performed with immunoSEQ multiplex PCR; in TCRdb, only in-frame clones are kept and a portion is missing. The sample records around 2.5 million clones, under 95% being singletons. Study-wide results and caveats: Clonotypes that were shared across a handful of donors made up approximately 5% of naive CD4 clonotypes.

The rearrangement links TRBV6-1 to TRBJ2-1; no clear D gene. Specimen: naive CD4+ T cells from PBMCs. Stated subset: CD45RA+ positively selected. The TCR originated in a man aged 18 to 29 in good health. Some clones in this sample may be carry-over from other donors' samples. The CDR3 loop reads CASRTATLQFF. The CDR3 DNA reads TGTGCCAGCCGTACAGCAACTTTGCAGTTCTTC.